One sample yielded the 8 T cell receptor beta chains listed below, sequenced in a study of regulatory T cells in long-lasting Graves disease. Assembly of TCR beta libraries relied on iRepertoire HTBI primers together with Arm-PCR of CDR3 regions. TCRdb passed the multiplex PCR reads through MiXCR, listing each CDR3 protein once. The sample records over 450,000 distinct CDR3 sequences, about 12% being singletons. Specified time point: newly diagnosed GD, antithyroid drugs for less than 3 months. RNA isolated from PBMCs was used to make the TCR library. The data also belong to a second study, concerning T cells in Graves' hyperthyroidism and ophthalmopathy.

The sequencing here drew on peripheral blood mononuclear cells (PBMCs), taken at new diagnosis, from a patient treated with antithyroid drugs. The receptors were sampled from a woman in her 30s with Graves disease.

This sequence joins TRBV6-1 and TRBJ1-1; maybe TRBD1 (5 bases). Per germline, CDR1 MNHNS and CDR2 SASEGT. This CDR3 comprises 13 residues. V lost 10 bases to trimming and J lost 2 bases, with 14 bases between them. The CDR3 here is CATRDGKNTEAFF. CDR3 coding DNA: TGTGCCACCCGGGACGGAAAAAACACTGAAGCTTTCTTT.

This clonotype turned up a few times. V is TRBV30 and J is TRBJ1-5; tentative D call: TRBD1 (5 bases). This CDR3 spans 14 amino acids. Germline-derived CDR1 and CDR2 are GTSNPN and SVGIG (reference sequence). The V end was cut by 4 bases, the J end by 7 bases, with 17 bases between. The CDR3 loop reads CAWTSQGVNQPQHF. The CDR3, as DNA: TGTGCCTGGACTAGCCAGGGAGTGAACCAGCCCCAGCATTTT.

This clonotype was seen many times. The rearrangement uses TRBV5-1 and TRBJ2-7; D possibly uses TRBD1 or TRBD2 (6 bases each). The CDR3 loop spans 16 amino acids. Trimming removed 3 bases from V and 7 bases from J, with 23 bases in between. CDR1 is SGHRS, CDR2 YFSETQ, per germline. In nucleotides, the CDR3 is TGCGCCAGCAGCTCCACGCTCTCGGTGGGGGGACAAGAGCAGTACTTC. It specifies CASSSTLSVGGQEQYF.

The DNA of the CDR3 is TGTGCCTGGAAGGGACAGGGGGGAGGTTCACCCCTCCACTTT. It specifies CAWKGQGGGSPLHF. The gene calls are TRBV30 and TRBJ1-6, with 11 bases identical to TRBD1. The CDR3 sequence is 14 residues long. The V segment lost 4 bases and the J segment 9 bases; nucleotides outside the gene matches: 5. Germline CDR1 reads GTSNPN; CDR2 reads SVGIG (reference sequence).

This clonotype has only a few counts. V is TRBV20-1 and J is TRBJ2-3; possible D gene TRBD2, 6 bases. Trimming took 6 bases from V and 2 from J, leaving 18 bases between them. CDR1 is DFQATT, CDR2 SNEGSKA, per germline (reference sequence). CDR3 length: 15 residues. Here the CDR3 reads CSAPDRRGNTDTQYF. CDR3 in DNA: TGCAGTGCCCCTGATCGTCGCGGGAACACAGATACGCAGTATTTT.

The sample holds many counts of this clonotype. V and J are TRBV7-2 and TRBJ1-6, with unresolved D. CDR1 is SGHTA and CDR2 is FQGNSA in the germline V gene. The CDR3 covers 13 residues. V shed 1 base and J shed 10 bases, with 8 bases lying between them. CDR3 nucleotides: TGTGCCAGCAGCTTAGGCCGTCAATCACCCCTCCACTTT. Residues: CASSLGRQSPLHF.

This clonotype was recorded once. A much larger clonotype is one base distant, so this may be a read error. The genes are TRBV6-2 or TRBV6-3 and TRBJ2-3; D possibly corresponds to TRBD2 (5 bases). Trimming took 6 bases from V and 7 from J, leaving 23 bases between them. The CDR3 has 16 amino acids. The germline V gene has CDR1 MNHEY and CDR2 SVGEGT. CDR3 amino acids: CASSNPASRRGNTQYF. In DNA, the CDR3 is TGTGCCAGCAGCAACCCCGCTAGCAGGAGAGGGAATACGCAGTATTTT.

This clonotype showed up many times. V gene TRBV6-2 or TRBV6-3 combines with J gene TRBJ2-5; 11 bases agree with TRBD2. V dropped 4 bases and J dropped 6; count of bases not matched to a gene: 7. Germline loops: CDR1 MNHEY, CDR2 SVGEGT. The CDR3 contains 15 residues. The CDR3 region has the DNA TGTGCCAGCAGTTCAATGACTAGCGGGGCCCAGACCCAGTACTTC. It specifies CASSSMTSGAQTQYF.